The 13 T cell receptor beta chains below all came from one sample that was sequenced in a study of T cell repertoires in cytomegalovirus infection. TCRdb ran MiXCR on the reads and lists one entry per CDR3 protein. The data hold roughly 990,000 distinct CDR3 sequences, with approximately 31% observed a single time. The antigens of these receptors remain unknown. The sequences come from cultured CD8+ T cells from PBMCs, collected from culture after CMV antigen stimulation. The receptors derive from a human donor in good health (CMV status not recorded). Some clones in this sample may be carry-over from other donors' samples.

This clonotype occurred many times. The V gene is TRBV7-9, the J gene TRBJ2-1; 8 nucleotides match TRBD1. Trimming at V came to 4 bases and at J to 10 bases, leaving 9 bases not matched to a gene. In germline, CDR1 is SEHNR, CDR2 FQNEAQ (reference sequence). This CDR3 is 14 amino acids long. For the CDR3, the DNA is TGTGCCAGCAGCTCGCCCCGGGACAGGACAGAGCAGTTCTTC. Protein: CASSSPRDRTEQFF.

This clonotype showed up just a few times. V and J are TRBV27 and TRBJ2-2, with D possibly TRBD2 on 5 matching bases. Germline V CDR1 and CDR2: MNHEY, SMNVEV (reference sequence). V lost 6 bases and J lost 5, with 13 bases in between. CDR3 size: 14 residues. CDR3 nucleotides: TGTGCCAGCAGCTACCTTACGGGAACCGGGGAGCTGTTTTTT. This codes for CASSYLTGTGELFF.

This clonotype showed up many times. This chain connects TRBV6-6 to TRBJ1-5, with 8 bases fitting TRBD1. Per germline, CDR1 MNHNY and CDR2 SVGAGI (reference sequence). CDR3 length: 15 residues. Trimming took 6 bases from V and 4 from J; bases not matched to a gene: 8. The CDR3 DNA sequence: TGTGCCAGCAGCCCACGGACAGGGTCGAATCAGCCCCAGCATTTT. As protein: CASSPRTGSNQPQHF.

This clonotype was recorded many times. The genes are TRBV7-9 and TRBJ2-5; 9 positions match TRBD1. The CDR3 is made up of 16 amino acids. The germline gives CDR1 SEHNR, CDR2 FQNEAQ (reference sequence). The junction had 8 bases not matched to a gene; V was cut back by 1 base and J by 5 bases. The CDR3 here is CASSLDGTGRAETQYF. In nucleotides, the CDR3 is TGTGCCAGCAGCTTAGATGGGACAGGGAGAGCGGAGACCCAGTACTTC. Complete variable domain (other parts from reference TRBV7-9 and TRBJ2-5): DTGVSQNPRHKITKRGQNVTFRCDPISEHNRLYWYRQTLGQGPEFLTYFQNEAQLEKSRLLSDRFSAERPKGSFSTLEIQRTEQGDSAMYLCASSLDGTGRAETQYFGPGTRLLVL.

V and J are TRBV20-1 and TRBJ2-7; 11 nucleotides agree with TRBD2. The CDR3 spans 16 residues. Germline V gives CDR1 DFQATT, CDR2 SNEGSKA (reference sequence). With 0 bases clipped from V and 3 bases from J, the junction kept 7 bases outside the gene matches. In nucleotides, the CDR3 is TGCAGTGCTAGAGATAGACTAGCGGGGAATATCTACGAGCAGTACGTC. Protein: CSARDRLAGNIYEQYV.

This rearrangement joins TRBV7-2 to TRBJ2-3, with TRBD2 as a possible D gene (5 bases). The V and J ends lost 5 bases and 3 bases respectively, with 9 bases between them. CDR3 length: 13 amino acids. Per germline, CDR1 SGHTA and CDR2 FQGNSA. CDR3 coding DNA: TGTGCCAGCAGCCGACTATTTACAGATACGCAGTATTTT. It specifies CASSRLFTDTQYF.

This clonotype has only a few counts. The V call is TRBV6-1, the J call TRBJ2-1, with TRBD1 matching 11 bases. J was trimmed by 9 bases and V by 2 bases; bases with no gene match: 12. The CDR3 is made up of 17 amino acids. CDR1 is MNHNS, CDR2 SASEGT, per germline. CDR3 DNA sequence: TGTGCCAGCAGTGAAAGGGGGAAGGACAGGGGGCAGGGTGAGCAGTTCTTC. Translation: CASSERGKDRGQGEQFF.

V usage is TRBV10-3 and J usage is TRBJ2-1; 10 bases agree with TRBD2. V lost 2 bases and J lost 0; bases outside the gene matches: 10. The CDR3 runs to 19 residues. Germline lookup yields CDR1 ENHRY and CDR2 SYGVKD. CDR3 nucleotide sequence: TGTGCCATCAGTGAGGATATTCTAGCGGGGGAGAGCTCCTACAATGAGCAGTTCTTC. It codes for CAISEDILAGESSYNEQFF.

Only a few counts were recorded for this clonotype. The rearrangement links TRBV4-3 to TRBJ2-2, with D possibly being TRBD1 (5 bases). The CDR3 is 17 amino acids. V was trimmed by 1 base and J by 1 base, leaving 13 bases between them. Germline assignment: CDR1 LGHNA and CDR2 YSLEER. The CDR3 DNA reads as TGCGCCAGCAGCCAAGTCTGGGTCACAGGGAACACCGGGGAGCTGTTTTTT. Translated: CASSQVWVTGNTGELFF.

This chain joins TRBV7-9 and TRBJ2-1; TRBD1 matches 7 bases. The CDR3 totals 12 residues. CDR1 and CDR2 (germline): SEHNR, FQNEAQ (reference sequence). V lost 5 bases to trimming and J lost 9 bases; unmatched junction nucleotides: 4. In nucleotides, the CDR3 is TGTGCCAGCAGCCCCACAGGGGCTGAGCAGTTCTTC. Encoded protein: CASSPTGAEQFF.

The chain links TRBV19 to TRBJ1-1; TRBD1 is a possible D gene (6 bases). Trimming cost V 1 base and J 0 bases, with 12 bases left between them. This CDR3 has 16 amino acids. The germline V gene has CDR1 LNHDA and CDR2 SQIVND (reference sequence). CDR3 region: CASSIVVYRVNTEAFF. As DNA, the CDR3 is TGTGCCAGTAGTATAGTCGTTTACAGGGTGAACACTGAAGCTTTCTTT.

This chain links TRBV27 with TRBJ2-3; D may be TRBD1 or TRBD2 (5 bases each). V dropped 4 bases and J dropped 4 bases, with 18 bases sitting between them. Germline V gene lookup returns CDR1 MNHEY and CDR2 SMNVEV (reference sequence). This CDR3 spans 16 amino acids. Here the CDR3 reads CASSSSTRGGSDTQYF. CDR3 DNA: TGTGCCAGCAGTTCCTCTACTAGGGGCGGCTCAGATACGCAGTATTTT.

Many counts were recorded for this clonotype. Relative to the germline gene, one junction end is altered; a read error may explain this. The V and J genes are TRBV7-8 and TRBJ2-1, with 7 bases lining up with TRBD1. Germline loops: CDR1 SGHVS, CDR2 FQNEAQ. This CDR3 comprises 13 residues. In DNA, the CDR3 is TGTGCCAGCAGTTTAGGGACAGCGAATGAGCAGTTCTTC. Amino acids: CASSLGTANEQFF.